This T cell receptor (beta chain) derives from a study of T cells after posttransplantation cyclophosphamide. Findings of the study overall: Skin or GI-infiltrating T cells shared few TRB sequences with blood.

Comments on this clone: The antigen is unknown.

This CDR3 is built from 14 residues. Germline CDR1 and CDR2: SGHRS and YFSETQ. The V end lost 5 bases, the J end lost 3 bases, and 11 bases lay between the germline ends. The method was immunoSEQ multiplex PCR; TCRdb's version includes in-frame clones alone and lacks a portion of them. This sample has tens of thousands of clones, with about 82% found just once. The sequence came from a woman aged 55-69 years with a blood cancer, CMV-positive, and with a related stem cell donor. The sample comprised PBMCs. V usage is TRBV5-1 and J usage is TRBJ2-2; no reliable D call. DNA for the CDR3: TGCGCCAGCAGTTCAAGCCTTTACACCGGGGAGCTGTTTTTT. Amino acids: CASSSSLYTGELFF.